These T cell receptor beta chains were read from a single sample in a study of T cell repertoires in cytomegalovirus infection. TCRdb reanalysed the reads using MiXCR and keeps one entry per CDR3 protein. The sample lists around 200,000 distinct CDR3 sequences, about 17% seen once, with almost 25% in the top ten. The material sequenced was CD8+ T cells from PBMCs. The receptors shown here come from a human donor in good health (CMV status not recorded). Some clones in this sample may be carry-over from other donors' samples. Each CDR3 is given with its conserved first and last residue. The D gene is left open where the match is weak. Clone size is shown for a subset of rows, as once, few, many or a class of expanded clone.

. TRBJ1-1 TRBV9 . CASSVGVDTEAFF TGTGCCAGCAGCGTAGGGGTCGACACTGAAGCTTTCTTT
. TRBJ2-7 TRBV27 . CASRAEGQDEQYF TGTGCCAGCAGGGCTGAGGGCCAGGACGAGCAGTACTTC
TRBD1 TRBJ2-1 TRBV4-1 few CASSQDATGGLNEQFF TGCGCCAGCAGCCAAGATGCGACAGGGGGTCTGAATGAGCAGTTCTTC
. TRBJ2-3 TRBV7-2 many CASSPILPPDTQYF TGTGCCAGCAGCCCCATCCTCCCCCCAGATACGCAGTATTTT
TRBD2 TRBJ2-1 TRBV7-6 many CASSDSGGDEQFF TGTGCCAGCAGCGATAGCGGGGGGGATGAGCAGTTCTTC
. TRBJ1-2 TRBV10-1 . CARTRVPYGYTF TGCGCCAGAACCAGGGTCCCCTATGGCTACACCTTC
TRBD1 TRBJ2-3 TRBV7-2 . CASNRGYRLRDTQYF TGTGCCAGCAACAGGGGGTACAGGTTGAGGGATACGCAGTATTTT
. TRBJ2-3 TRBV6-6 . CASGPLKDTQYF TGTGCCAGCGGACCCTTAAAAGATACGCAGTATTTT
. TRBJ2-3 TRBV7-9 . CASIAESTDTQYF TGTGCCAGCATTGCGGAGAGCACAGATACGCAGTATTTT
. TRBJ2-7 TRBV6-6 . CASSLRQSYEQYF TGTGCCAGCAGTTTAAGACAGAGCTACGAGCAGTACTTC
. TRBJ2-7 TRBV6-6 few CASSTPRGVRNYEQYF TGTGCCAGCAGTACCCCCAGGGGGGTCAGAAACTACGAGCAGTACTTC
TRBD2 TRBJ2-3 TRBV7-9 few CASSLPRGLAGVSTDTQYF TGTGCCAGCAGCCTCCCTCGGGGACTAGCGGGGGTTAGCACAGATACGCAGTATTTT
. TRBJ2-5 TRBV4-1 . CASSQVNTEETQYF TGTGCCAGCAGCCAAGTTAACACCGAAGAGACCCAGTACTTC
TRBD2 TRBJ2-1 TRBV2 . CASTPGLVGLIINEQFF TGTGCCAGCACTCCAGGACTAGTCGGTTTAATAATCAATGAGCAGTTCTTC
TRBD2 TRBJ2-6 TRBV5-6 many CASSLATSGGSANVLTF TGTGCCAGCAGCTTGGCAACTAGCGGGGGGTCGGCCAACGTCCTGACTTTC
. TRBJ1-1 TRBV7-2 few CASSLDSTNTEAFF TGTGCCAGCAGCCTGGACAGCACGAACACTGAAGCTTTCTTT
. TRBJ2-1 TRBV28 few CAFARGYGEQFF TGTGCGTTTGCTAGGGGGTACGGTGAGCAGTTCTTC
. TRBJ1-1 TRBV29-1 . CSAGRRDTEAFF TGCAGCGCCGGACGGCGGGACACTGAAGCTTTCTTT
TRBD1 TRBJ1-1 TRBV12-3/TRBV12-4 . CASSLGSLQGADTEAFF TGTGCCAGCAGTTTAGGGTCCCTACAGGGGGCAGACACTGAAGCTTTCTTT
. TRBJ2-4 TRBV29-1 few CSVKQFLAKNIQYF TGCAGCGTCAAACAGTTTCTAGCCAAAAACATTCAGTACTTC
. TRBJ2-3 TRBV12-3/TRBV12-4 . CASSLGSGSTDTQYF TGTGCCAGCAGCCTCGGCTCCGGAAGTACAGATACGCAGTATTTT
. TRBJ1-5 TRBV12-3/TRBV12-4 many CASSLGQNQPQHF TGTGCCAGCAGCTTAGGGCAGAATCAGCCCCAGCATTTT
TRBD2 TRBJ2-7 TRBV6-1 few CAGRTSGPSYKQYF TGTGCCGGACGTACTAGCGGACCCTCCTACAAGCAGTACTTC
. TRBJ1-1 TRBV4-3 . CASSQEWDSRTEAFF TGCGCCAGCAGCCAAGAATGGGACTCACGGACTGAAGCTTTCTTT
TRBD1 TRBJ2-5 TRBV29-1 . CSVRQGEETQYF TGCAGCGTAAGACAGGGTGAGGAGACCCAGTACTTC
. TRBJ2-3 TRBV27 once CASSLWGLSTDTQYF TGTGCCAGCAGTTTATGGGGACTGAGCACAGATACGCAGTATTTT
. TRBJ2-2 TRBV5-6 . CASSPRVGGELFF TGTGCCAGCAGCCCCAGGGTTGGCGGGGAGCTGTTTTTT
TRBD2 TRBJ2-5 TRBV24-1 . CATSDLVLGREETQYF TGTGCCACCAGTGATTTGGTCCTGGGGCGGGAGGAGACCCAGTACTTC
. TRBJ2-7 TRBV7-2 many CASSLRVLSYEQYF TGTGCCAGCAGCTTAAGGGTACTGTCCTACGAGCAGTACTTC
. TRBJ1-1 TRBV7-2 . CASSFTSNTEAFF TGTGCCAGCAGCTTTACATCGAACACTGAAGCTTTCTTT
. TRBJ1-4 TRBV6-6 few CASRELNYEKLFF TGTGCCAGCAGAGAATTGAACTATGAAAAACTGTTTTTT
. TRBJ2-2 TRBV12-3/TRBV12-4 few CASSSKTYNTGELFF TGTGCCAGCAGTTCGAAGACATACAACACCGGGGAGCTGTTTTTT
TRBD1 TRBJ2-7 TRBV12-3/TRBV12-4 . CASTRRDRHYEQYF TGTGCCAGCACCCGCCGGGACAGGCACTACGAGCAGTACTTC
. TRBJ2-1 TRBV4-3 . CASSPTGDEQFF TGCGCCAGCAGCCCCACGGGGGATGAGCAGTTCTTC
TRBD2 TRBJ2-7 TRBV20-1 . CSARGGGGYEQYF TGCAGTGCTAGAGGGGGCGGGGGCTACGAGCAGTACTTC
TRBD2 TRBJ2-1 TRBV28 few CASSPGMGLANNEQFF TGTGCCAGCAGTCCCGGGATGGGACTAGCGAACAATGAGCAGTTCTTC
. TRBJ1-5 TRBV7-8 . CASSPEGASFQPQHF TGTGCCAGCAGCCCCGAAGGGGCATCGTTTCAGCCCCAGCATTTT